The 3 T cell receptor beta chains given below trace back to one sample, sequenced in a study of identical twins. TCRdb ran MiXCR on the 5' RACE reads and lists one entry per CDR3 protein. The sample lists a few hundred thousand distinct CDR3 sequences, roughly 24% occurring once. These sequences were also reported in another study, on T cells expressing NK-cell markers.

The source material was CD4+ T cells sorted from blood. The receptors were gathered from a woman younger than 30 in good health.

This clonotype has a handful of counts. The rearrangement links TRBV5-1 to TRBJ1-1; TRBD1 agrees at 7 bases. Germline CDR1 and CDR2: SGHRS and YFSETQ. The CDR3 sequence is 15 residues long. After removal of 4 bases from V and 6 bases from J, the junction contained 12 bases not matched to a gene. CDR3 protein: CASSLRGTVESEAFF. The CDR3 DNA sequence: TGCGCCAGCAGCCTCCGAGGGACAGTAGAGTCTGAAGCTTTCTTT.

The V and J genes are TRBV10-3 and TRBJ2-2; no reliable D call. V lost 4 bases and J lost 4, with 10 bases in between. CDR3 length equals 14 residues. Germline V gene lookup returns CDR1 ENHRY and CDR2 SYGVKD. CDR3 protein: CAISGWETTGELFF. CDR3 nucleotides: TGTGCCATCAGTGGGTGGGAAACCACCGGGGAGCTGTTTTTT.

The genes are TRBV20-1 and TRBJ1-2; D is ambiguous. V lost 0 bases, J lost 2 bases, and 16 bases lay in between. Germline loops: CDR1 DFQATT, CDR2 SNEGSKA (reference sequence). The CDR3 has 16 amino acids. CDR3 in DNA: TGCAGTGCTAGAGATCTCCTTATTAGGCCCAACTATGGCTACACCTTC. Encoded protein: CSARDLLIRPNYGYTF.